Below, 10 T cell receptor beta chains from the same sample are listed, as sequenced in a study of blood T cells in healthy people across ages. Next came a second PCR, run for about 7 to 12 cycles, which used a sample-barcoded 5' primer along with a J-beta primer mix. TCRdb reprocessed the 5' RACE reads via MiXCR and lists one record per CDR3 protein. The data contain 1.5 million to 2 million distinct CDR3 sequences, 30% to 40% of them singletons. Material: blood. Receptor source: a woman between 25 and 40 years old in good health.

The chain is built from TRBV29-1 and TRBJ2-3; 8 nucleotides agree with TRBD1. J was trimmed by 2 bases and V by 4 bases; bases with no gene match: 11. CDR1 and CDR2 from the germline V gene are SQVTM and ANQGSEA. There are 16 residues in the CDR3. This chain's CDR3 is CSVAGGRQGNTDTQYF. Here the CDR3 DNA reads TGCAGCGTTGCAGGGGGACGACAGGGGAACACAGATACGCAGTATTTT.

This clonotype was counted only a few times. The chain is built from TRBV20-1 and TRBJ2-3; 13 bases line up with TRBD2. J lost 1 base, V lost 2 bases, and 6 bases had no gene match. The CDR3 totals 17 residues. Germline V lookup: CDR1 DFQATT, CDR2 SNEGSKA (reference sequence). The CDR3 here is CSARTPGTSGGTDTQYF. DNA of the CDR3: TGCAGTGCTAGAACTCCCGGGACTAGCGGGGGCACAGATACGCAGTATTTT.

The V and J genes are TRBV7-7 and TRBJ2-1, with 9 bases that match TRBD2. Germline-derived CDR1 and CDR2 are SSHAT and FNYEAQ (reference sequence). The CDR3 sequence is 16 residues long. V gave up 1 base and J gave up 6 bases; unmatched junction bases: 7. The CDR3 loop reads CASSLVAGGPFNEQFF. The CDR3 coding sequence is TGTGCCAGCAGCTTAGTGGCGGGGGGGCCCTTCAATGAGCAGTTCTTC.

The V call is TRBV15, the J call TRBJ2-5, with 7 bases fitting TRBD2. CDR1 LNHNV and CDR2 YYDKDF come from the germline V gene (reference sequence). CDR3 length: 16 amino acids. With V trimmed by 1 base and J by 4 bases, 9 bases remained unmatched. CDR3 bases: TGTGCCACCAGCAGAGCCGAGGGAGGGCCGGGAGAGACCCAGTACTTC. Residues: CATSRAEGGPGETQYF. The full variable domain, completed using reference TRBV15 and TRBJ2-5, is DAMVIQNPRYQVTQFGKPVTLSCSQTLNHNVMYWYQQKSSQAPKLLFHYYDKDFNNEADTPDNFQSRRPNTSFCFLDIRSPGLGDTAMYLCATSRAEGGPGETQYFGPGTRLLVL.

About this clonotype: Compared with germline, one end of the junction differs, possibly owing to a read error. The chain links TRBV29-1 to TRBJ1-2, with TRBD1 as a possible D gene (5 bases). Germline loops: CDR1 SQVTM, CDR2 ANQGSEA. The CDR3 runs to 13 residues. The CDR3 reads CGVEGTGTYGYTF. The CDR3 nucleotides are TGCGGCGTTGAAGGTACCGGGACCTATGGCTACACCTTC.

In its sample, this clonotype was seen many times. In DNA form, the CDR3 reads TGCAGTGCTGGGAGGGGGGAATATACAGATACGCAGTATTTT. It yields the protein CSAGRGEYTDTQYF. This chain uses TRBV20-1 with TRBJ2-3, with D tentatively TRBD2 (7 bases). Germline V gene lookup returns CDR1 DFQATT and CDR2 SNEGSKA (reference sequence). This CDR3 comprises 14 residues. The V and J ends lost 5 bases and 3 bases respectively, with 15 bases between them.

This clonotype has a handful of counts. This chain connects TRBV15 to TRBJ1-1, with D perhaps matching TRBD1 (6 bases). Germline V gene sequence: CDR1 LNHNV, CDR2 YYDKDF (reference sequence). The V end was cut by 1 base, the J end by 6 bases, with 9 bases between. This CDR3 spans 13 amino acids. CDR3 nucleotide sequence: TGTGCCACCAGCAGAGGACAGGCCGCTGAAGCTTTCTTT. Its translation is CATSRGQAAEAFF.

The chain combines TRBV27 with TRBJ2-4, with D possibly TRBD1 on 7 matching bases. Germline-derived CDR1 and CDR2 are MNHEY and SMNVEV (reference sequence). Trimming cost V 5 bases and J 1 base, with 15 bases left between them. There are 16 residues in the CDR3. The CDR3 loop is CASSPQEGAAKNIQYF. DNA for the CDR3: TGTGCCAGCAGTCCCCAGGAGGGGGCGGCCAAAAACATTCAGTACTTC.

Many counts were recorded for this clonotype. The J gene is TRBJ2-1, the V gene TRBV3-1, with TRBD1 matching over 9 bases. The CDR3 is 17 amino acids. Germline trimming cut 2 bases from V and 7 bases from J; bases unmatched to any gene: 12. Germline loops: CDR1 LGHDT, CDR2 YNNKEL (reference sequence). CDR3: CASSQPTTGGNRNEQFF. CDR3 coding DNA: TGTGCCAGCAGCCAACCAACGACAGGGGGTAATCGGAATGAGCAGTTCTTC.

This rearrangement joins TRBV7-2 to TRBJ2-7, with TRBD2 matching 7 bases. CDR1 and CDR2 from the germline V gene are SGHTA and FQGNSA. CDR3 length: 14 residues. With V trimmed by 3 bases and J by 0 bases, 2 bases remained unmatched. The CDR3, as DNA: TGTGCCAGCAGCTTTGAGCGGGGCTCCTACGAGCAGTACTTC. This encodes CASSFERGSYEQYF.